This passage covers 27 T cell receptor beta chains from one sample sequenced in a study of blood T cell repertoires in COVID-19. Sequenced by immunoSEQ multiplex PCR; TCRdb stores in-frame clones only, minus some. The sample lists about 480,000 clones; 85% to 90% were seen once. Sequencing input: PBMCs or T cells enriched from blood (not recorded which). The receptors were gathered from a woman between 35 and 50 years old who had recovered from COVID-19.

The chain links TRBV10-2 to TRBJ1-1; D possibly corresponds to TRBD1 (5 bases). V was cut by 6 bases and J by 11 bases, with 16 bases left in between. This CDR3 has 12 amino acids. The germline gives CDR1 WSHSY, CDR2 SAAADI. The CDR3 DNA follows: TGCGCCAGCAGCGAAGGTCCACCAGGGGCTTTCTTT. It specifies CASSEGPPGAFF.

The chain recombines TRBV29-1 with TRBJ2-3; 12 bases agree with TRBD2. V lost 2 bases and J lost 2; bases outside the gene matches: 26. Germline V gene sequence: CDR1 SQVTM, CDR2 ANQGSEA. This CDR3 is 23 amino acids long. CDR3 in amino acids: CSVESFRPTELAGGLPTTDTQYF. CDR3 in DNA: TGCAGCGTTGAATCCTTTCGCCCGACAGAACTAGCGGGAGGCCTCCCTACCACAGATACGCAGTATTTT.

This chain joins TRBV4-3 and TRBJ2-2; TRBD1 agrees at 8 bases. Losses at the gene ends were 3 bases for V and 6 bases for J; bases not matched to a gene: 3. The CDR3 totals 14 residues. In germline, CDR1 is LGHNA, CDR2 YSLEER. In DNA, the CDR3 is TGCGCCAGCAGCCATCAGGACAGGGCCGGGGAGCTGTTTTTT. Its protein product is CASSHQDRAGELFF.

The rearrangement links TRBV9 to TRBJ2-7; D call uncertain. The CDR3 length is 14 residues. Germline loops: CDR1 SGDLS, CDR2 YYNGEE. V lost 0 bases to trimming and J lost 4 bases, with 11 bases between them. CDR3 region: CASSVGPEKYEQYF. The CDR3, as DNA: TGTGCCAGCAGCGTAGGCCCAGAAAAGTACGAGCAGTACTTC.

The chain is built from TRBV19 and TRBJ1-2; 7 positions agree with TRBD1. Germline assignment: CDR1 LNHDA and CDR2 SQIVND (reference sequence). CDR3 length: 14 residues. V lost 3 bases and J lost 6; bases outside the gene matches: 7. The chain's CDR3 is CASSISARGNGYTF. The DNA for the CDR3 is TGTGCCAGTAGTATCTCGGCCAGGGGGAATGGCTACACCTTC.

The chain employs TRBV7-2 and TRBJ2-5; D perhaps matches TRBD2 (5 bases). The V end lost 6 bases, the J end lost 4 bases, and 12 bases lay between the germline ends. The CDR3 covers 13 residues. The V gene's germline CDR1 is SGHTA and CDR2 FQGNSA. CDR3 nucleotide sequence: TGTGCCAGCAGTTTGTCGGGAAGAGAGACCCAGTACTTC. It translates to CASSLSGRETQYF. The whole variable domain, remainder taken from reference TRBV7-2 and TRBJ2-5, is GAGVSQSPSNKVTEKGKDVELRCDPISGHTALYWYRQSLGQGLEFLIYFQGNSAPDKSGLPSDRFSAERTGGSVSTLTIQRTQQEDSAVYLCASSLSGRETQYFGPGTRLLVL.

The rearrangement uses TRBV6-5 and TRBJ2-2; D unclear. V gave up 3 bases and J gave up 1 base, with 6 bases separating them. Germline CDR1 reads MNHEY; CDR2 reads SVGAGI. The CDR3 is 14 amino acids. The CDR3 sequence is CASSYTQNTGELFF. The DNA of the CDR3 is TGTGCCAGCAGTTATACACAGAACACCGGGGAGCTGTTTTTT.

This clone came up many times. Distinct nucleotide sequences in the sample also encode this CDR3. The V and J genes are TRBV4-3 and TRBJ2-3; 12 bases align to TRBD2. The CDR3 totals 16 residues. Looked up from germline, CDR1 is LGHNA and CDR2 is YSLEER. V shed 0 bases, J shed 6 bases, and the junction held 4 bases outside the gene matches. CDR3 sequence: CASSQDLAGGPDTQYF. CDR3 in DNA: TGCGCCAGCAGCCAAGACCTAGCGGGAGGGCCCGATACGCAGTATTTT.

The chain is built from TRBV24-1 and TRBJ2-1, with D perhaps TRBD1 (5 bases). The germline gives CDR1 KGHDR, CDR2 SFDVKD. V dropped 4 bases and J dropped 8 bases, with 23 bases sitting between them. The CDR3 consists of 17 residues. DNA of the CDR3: TGTGCCACCAGTGAAGCGCTCAGGGTTGCTCGACCGGATGAGCAGTTCTTC. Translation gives CATSEALRVARPDEQFF.

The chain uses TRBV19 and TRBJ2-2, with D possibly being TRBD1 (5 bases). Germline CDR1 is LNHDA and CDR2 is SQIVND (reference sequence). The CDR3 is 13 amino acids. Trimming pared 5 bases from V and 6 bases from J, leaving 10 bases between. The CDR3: CASSPGKAGELFF. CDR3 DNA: TGTGCCAGTAGTCCAGGGAAAGCCGGGGAGCTGTTTTTT. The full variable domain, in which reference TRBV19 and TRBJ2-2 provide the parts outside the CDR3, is DGGITQSPKYLFRKEGQNVTLSCEQNLNHDAMYWYRQDPGQGLRLIYYSQIVNDFQKGDIAEGYSVSREKKESFPLTVTSAQKNPTAFYLCASSPGKAGELFFGEGSRLTVL.

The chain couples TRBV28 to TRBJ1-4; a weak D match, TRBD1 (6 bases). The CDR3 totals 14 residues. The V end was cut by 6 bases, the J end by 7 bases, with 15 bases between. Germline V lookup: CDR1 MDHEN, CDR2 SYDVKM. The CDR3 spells CASRGAIVGEKLFF. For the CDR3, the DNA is TGTGCCAGCAGGGGGGCAATAGTCGGTGAAAAACTGTTTTTT. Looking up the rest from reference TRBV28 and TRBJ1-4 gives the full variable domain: DVKVTQSSRYLVKRTGEKVFLECVQDMDHENMFWYRQDPGLGLRLIYFSYDVKMKEKGDIPEGYSVSREKKERFSLILESASTNQTSMYLCASRGAIVGEKLFFGSGTQLSVL.

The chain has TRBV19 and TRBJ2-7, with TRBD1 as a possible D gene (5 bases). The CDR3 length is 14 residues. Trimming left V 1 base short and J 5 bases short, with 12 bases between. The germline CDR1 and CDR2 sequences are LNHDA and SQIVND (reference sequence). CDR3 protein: CASSIGQSRNEQYF. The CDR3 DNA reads TGTGCCAGTAGTATAGGACAGTCGCGTAACGAGCAGTACTTC.

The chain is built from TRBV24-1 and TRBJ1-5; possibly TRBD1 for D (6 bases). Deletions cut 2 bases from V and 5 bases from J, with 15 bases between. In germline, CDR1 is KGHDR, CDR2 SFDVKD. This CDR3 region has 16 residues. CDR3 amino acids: CATSDSQGRGHQPQHF. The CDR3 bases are TGTGCCACCAGTGATTCCCAGGGGAGAGGGCATCAGCCCCAGCATTTT.

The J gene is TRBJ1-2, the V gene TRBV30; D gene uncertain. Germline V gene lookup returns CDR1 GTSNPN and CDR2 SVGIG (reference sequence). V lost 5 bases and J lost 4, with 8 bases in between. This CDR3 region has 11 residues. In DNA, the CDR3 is TGTGCCTGGTCAATCGGCTATGGCTACACCTTC. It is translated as CAWSIGYGYTF.

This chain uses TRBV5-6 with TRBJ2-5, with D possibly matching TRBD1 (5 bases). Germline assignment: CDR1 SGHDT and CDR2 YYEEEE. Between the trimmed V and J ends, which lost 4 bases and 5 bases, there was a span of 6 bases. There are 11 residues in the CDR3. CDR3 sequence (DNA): TGTGCCAGCAGCCACAGGGAGACCCAGTACTTC. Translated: CASSHRETQYF.

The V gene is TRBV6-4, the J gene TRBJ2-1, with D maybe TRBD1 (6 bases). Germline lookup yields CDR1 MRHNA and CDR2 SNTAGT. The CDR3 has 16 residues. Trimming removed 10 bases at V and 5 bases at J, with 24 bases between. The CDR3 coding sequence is TGTGCCACCCCAAGGTGTCACCACCCAGGGGACAATGAGCAGTTCTTC. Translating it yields CATPRCHHPGDNEQFF.

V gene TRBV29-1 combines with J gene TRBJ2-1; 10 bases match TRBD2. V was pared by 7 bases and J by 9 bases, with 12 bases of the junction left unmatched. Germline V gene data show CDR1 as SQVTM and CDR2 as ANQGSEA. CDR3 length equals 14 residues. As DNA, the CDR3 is TGCAGCGCATACAGTAGCGGGAGGAGAGGTGAGCAGTTCTTC. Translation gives CSAYSSGRRGEQFF.

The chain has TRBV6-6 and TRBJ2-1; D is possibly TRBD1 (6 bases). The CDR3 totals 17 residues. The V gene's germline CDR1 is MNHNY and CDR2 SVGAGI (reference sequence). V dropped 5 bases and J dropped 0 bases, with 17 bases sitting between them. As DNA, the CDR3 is TGTGCCAGCAGTCCAAATACCGGGACATACTCCTACAATGAGCAGTTCTTC. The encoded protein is CASSPNTGTYSYNEQFF.

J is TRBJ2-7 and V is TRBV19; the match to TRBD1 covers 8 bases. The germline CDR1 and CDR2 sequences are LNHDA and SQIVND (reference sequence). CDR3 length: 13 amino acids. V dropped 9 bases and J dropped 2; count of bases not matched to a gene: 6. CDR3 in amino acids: CASPGQDTYEQYF. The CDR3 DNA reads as TGTGCCAGCCCGGGACAGGACACCTACGAGCAGTACTTC.

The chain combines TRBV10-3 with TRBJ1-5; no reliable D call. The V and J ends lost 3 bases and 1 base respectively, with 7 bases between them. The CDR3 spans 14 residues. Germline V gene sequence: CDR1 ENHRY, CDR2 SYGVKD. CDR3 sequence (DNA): TGTGCCATCAGTGACAGTCGAAGCAATCAGCCCCAGCATTTT. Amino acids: CAISDSRSNQPQHF.

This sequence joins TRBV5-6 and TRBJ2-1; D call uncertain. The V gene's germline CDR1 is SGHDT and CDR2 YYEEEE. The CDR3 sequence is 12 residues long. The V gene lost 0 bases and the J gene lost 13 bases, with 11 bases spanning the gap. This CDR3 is CASSLVNSLQFF. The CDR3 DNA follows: TGTGCCAGCAGCTTGGTGAATAGCCTTCAGTTCTTC.

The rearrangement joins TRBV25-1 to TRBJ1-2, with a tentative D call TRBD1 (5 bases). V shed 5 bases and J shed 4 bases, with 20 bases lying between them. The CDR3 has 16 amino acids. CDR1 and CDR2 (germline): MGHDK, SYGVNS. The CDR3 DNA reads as TGTGCCAGCAGTAGTGTCAGGGCGAAGGGAATCTATGGCTACACCTTC. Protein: CASSSVRAKGIYGYTF.

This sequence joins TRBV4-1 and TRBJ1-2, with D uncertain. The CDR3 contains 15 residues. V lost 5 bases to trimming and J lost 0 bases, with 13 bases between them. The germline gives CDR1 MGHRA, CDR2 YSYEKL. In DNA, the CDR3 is TGCGCCAGCAGCGAAACGGACGGGGCTAACTATGGCTACACCTTC. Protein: CASSETDGANYGYTF.

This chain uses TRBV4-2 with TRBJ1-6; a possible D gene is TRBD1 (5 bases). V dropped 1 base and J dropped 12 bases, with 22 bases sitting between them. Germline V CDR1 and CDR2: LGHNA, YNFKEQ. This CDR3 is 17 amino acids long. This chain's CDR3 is CASSQAPPGSGGGPLHF. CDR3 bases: TGTGCCAGCAGCCAAGCGCCCCCCGGGTCCGGGGGGGGACCCCTCCACTTT.

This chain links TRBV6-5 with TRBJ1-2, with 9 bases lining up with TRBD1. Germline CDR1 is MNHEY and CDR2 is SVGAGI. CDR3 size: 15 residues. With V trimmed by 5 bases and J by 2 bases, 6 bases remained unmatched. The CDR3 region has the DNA TGTGCCAGCAGTCATCAAGGGACAGGGAACTATGGCTACACCTTC. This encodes CASSHQGTGNYGYTF.

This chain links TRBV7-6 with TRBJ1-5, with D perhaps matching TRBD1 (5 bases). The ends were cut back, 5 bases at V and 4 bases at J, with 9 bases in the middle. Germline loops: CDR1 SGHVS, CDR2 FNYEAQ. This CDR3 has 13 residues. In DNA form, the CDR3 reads TGTGCCAGCAGCCCCGACAGTAATCAGCCCCAGCATTTT. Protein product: CASSPDSNQPQHF.

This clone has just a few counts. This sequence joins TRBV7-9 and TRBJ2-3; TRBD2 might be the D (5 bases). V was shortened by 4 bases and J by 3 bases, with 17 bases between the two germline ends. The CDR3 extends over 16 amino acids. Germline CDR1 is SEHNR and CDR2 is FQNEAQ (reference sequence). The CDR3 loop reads CASSSARTLATDTQYF. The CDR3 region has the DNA TGTGCCAGCAGCTCAGCAAGGACTCTTGCTACAGATACGCAGTATTTT.